This T cell receptor (beta chain) was sequenced in a study of cytomegalovirus exposure and HLA in healthy donors. From germline, CDR1 is SQVTM and CDR2 ANQGSEA. V shed 8 bases and J shed 2 bases, with 11 bases lying between them. The CDR3 is made up of 12 amino acids. In the PCR, 60 Vbeta and 13 Jbeta primers were used. Using immunoSEQ multiplex PCR, the repertoire was profiled, and TCRdb retains in-frame clones only, with some absent. The table has 150,000 to 200,000 clones, approximately 75% seen once. Sequenced input: PBMCs. The TCR was taken from a man aged 25-45 years in good health and CMV-seropositive. V usage is TRBV29-1 and J usage is TRBJ2-3, with a possible D match to TRBD1 (5 bases). The CDR3 spells CSFRRDTDTQYF. The CDR3 coding sequence is TGCAGCTTTCGCAGGGACACAGATACGCAGTATTTT.